The T cell receptor (beta chain) under discussion was sequenced for a study of T-cell memory formation after mild COVID-19. General study points: Chiefly within CM and EM were the contracting CD4+ clones; CD8+ ones were within EMRA. Pre-infection memory contained some responding clones, which suggested that cross-reactive memory had joined.

The V end was cut by 5 bases, the J end by 8 bases, with 18 bases between. This CDR3 region has 14 residues. Germline V CDR1 and CDR2: MDHEN, SYDVKM. A note on this clonotype: What it binds is not known.

TCRdb fed the 5' RACE reads into MiXCR, producing one record per CDR3 protein. The top ten clones hold about a fifth of a sample with 350,000 to 500,000 distinct CDR3 sequences, around 17% of them seen once. The sequencing input was PBMCs or a T cell subset sorted from them (not recorded which). The TCR was taken from a man between 18 and 35 years old who had mild COVID-19 (a few samples of this study predate the infection). Cell type and time point are not known. The chain is built from TRBV28 and TRBJ1-2, with D unclear. The CDR3: CASSPTGTPEGYTF. The DNA of the CDR3 is TGTGCCAGCAGTCCGACCGGAACCCCCGAGGGCTACACCTTC.